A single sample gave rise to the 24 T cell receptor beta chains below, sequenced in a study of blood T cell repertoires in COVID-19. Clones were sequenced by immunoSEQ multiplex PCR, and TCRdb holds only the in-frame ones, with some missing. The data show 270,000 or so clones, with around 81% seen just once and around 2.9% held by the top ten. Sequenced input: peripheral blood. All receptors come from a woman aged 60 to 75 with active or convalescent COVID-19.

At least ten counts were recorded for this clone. Here the CDR3 DNA reads TGTGCCACCAGCGCGGGGGGTACGCAGTATTTT. This encodes CATSAGGTQYF. V is TRBV24-1 and J is TRBJ2-3; 8 bases align to TRBD2. The CDR3 contains 11 residues. From germline, CDR1 is KGHDR and CDR2 SFDVKD. The ends lost 7 bases at V and 8 bases at J; junction bases unmatched: 1.

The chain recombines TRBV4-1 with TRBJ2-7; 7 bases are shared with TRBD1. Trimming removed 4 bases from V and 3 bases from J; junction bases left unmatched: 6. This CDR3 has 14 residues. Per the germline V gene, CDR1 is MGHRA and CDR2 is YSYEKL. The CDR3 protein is CASSRETGYYEQYF. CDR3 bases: TGCGCCAGCAGCCGAGAGACAGGGTACTACGAGCAGTACTTC.

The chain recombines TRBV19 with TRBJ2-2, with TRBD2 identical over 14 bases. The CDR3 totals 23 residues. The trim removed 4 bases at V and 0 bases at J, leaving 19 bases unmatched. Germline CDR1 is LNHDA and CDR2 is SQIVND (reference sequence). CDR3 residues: CASSRDLKRPGLAGDSNTGELFF. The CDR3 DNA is TGTGCCAGTAGTAGAGATTTGAAGAGGCCGGGACTAGCGGGGGACTCGAACACCGGGGAGCTGTTTTTT.

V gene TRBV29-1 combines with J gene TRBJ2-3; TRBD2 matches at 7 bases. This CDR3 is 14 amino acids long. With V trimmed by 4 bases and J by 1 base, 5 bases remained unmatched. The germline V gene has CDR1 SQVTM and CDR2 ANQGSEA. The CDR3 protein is CSVGGGEGTDTQYF. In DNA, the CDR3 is TGCAGCGTTGGGGGGGGAGAGGGCACAGATACGCAGTATTTT.

DNA for the CDR3: TGTGCCAGCAGTGAAAGGAAGGGGGTTAATGAAAAACTGTTTTTT. Amino acids: CASSERKGVNEKLFF. The gene calls are TRBV6-1 and TRBJ1-4; D possibly corresponds to TRBD1 (6 bases). This CDR3 is built from 15 residues. With 2 bases removed from V and 4 bases from J, the gap between germline ends came to 11 bases. Germline lookup yields CDR1 MNHNS and CDR2 SASEGT.

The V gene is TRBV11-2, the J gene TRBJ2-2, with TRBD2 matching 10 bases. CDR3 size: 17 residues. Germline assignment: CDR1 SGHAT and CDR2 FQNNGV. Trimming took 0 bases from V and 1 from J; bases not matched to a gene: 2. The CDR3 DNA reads TGTGCCAGCAGCTTAGAACTAGCGGGGAGGAACACCGGGGAGCTGTTTTTT. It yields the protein CASSLELAGRNTGELFF.

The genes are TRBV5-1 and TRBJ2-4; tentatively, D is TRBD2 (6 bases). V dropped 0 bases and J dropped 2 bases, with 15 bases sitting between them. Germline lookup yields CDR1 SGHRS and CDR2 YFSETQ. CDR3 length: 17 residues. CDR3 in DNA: TGCGCCAGCAGCTTGGGGCAGGGAGGAATTTCCAAAAACATTCAGTACTTC. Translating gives CASSLGQGGISKNIQYF.

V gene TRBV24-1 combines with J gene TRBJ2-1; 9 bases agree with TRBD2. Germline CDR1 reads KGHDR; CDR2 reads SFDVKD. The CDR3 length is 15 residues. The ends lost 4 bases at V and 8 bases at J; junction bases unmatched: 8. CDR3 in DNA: TGTGCCACCAGTGACCCCGGGACTAGCATCCATGAGCAGTTCTTC. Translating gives CATSDPGTSIHEQFF.

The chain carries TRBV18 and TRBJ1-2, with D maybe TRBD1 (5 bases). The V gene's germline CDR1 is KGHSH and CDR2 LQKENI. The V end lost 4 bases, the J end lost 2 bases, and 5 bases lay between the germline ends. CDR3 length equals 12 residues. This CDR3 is CASSQGNYGYTF. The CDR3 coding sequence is TGTGCCAGCTCACAGGGGAACTATGGCTACACCTTC. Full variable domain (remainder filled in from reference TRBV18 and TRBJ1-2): NAGVMQNPRHLVRRRGQEARLRCSPMKGHSHVYWYRQLPEEGLKFMVYLQKENIIDESGMPKERFSAEFPKEGPSILRIQQVVRGDSAAYFCASSQGNYGYTFGSGTRLTVV.

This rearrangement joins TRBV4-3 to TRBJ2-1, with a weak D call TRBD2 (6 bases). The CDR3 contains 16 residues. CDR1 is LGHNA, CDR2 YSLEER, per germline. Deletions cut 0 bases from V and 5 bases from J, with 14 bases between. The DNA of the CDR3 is TGCGCCAGCAGCCAAGATTCAAGGACTACAAACAATGAGCAGTTCTTC. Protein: CASSQDSRTTNNEQFF.

The CDR3 sequence: CASSPRTGGRTEAFF. The CDR3 region has the DNA TGTGCCAGCAGCCCTCGGACAGGGGGCAGGACTGAAGCTTTCTTT. The genes are TRBV7-9 and TRBJ1-1; TRBD1 agrees at 11 bases. Per the germline V gene, CDR1 is SEHNR and CDR2 is FQNEAQ (reference sequence). This CDR3 has 15 residues. The ends lost 5 bases at V and 5 bases at J; junction bases unmatched: 7.

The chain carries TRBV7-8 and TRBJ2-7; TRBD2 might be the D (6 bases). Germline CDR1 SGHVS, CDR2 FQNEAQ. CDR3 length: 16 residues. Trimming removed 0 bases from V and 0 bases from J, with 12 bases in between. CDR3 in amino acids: CASSLAGAGSSYEQYF. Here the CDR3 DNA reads TGTGCCAGCAGCTTAGCGGGTGCCGGGAGCTCCTACGAGCAGTACTTC. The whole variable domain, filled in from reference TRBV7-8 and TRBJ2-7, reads GAGVSQSPRYKVAKRGQDVALRCDPISGHVSLFWYQQALGQGPEFLTYFQNEAQLDKSGLPSDRFFAERPEGSVSTLKIQRTQQEDSAVYLCASSLAGAGSSYEQYFGPGTRLTVT.

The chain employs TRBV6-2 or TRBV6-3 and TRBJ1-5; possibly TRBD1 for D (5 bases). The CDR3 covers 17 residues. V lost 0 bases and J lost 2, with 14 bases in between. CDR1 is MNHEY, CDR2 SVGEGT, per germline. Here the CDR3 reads CASSYSTGLGGNQPQHF. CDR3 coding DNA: TGTGCCAGCAGTTACTCAACAGGTTTGGGTGGCAATCAGCCCCAGCATTTT.

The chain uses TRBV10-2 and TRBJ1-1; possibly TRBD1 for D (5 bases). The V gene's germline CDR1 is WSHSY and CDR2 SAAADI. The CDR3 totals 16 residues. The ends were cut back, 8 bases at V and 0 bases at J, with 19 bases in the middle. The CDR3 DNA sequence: TGCGCCAGCCACCCCCCAGGGTCTGGGCTGAACACTGAAGCTTTCTTT. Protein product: CASHPPGSGLNTEAFF.

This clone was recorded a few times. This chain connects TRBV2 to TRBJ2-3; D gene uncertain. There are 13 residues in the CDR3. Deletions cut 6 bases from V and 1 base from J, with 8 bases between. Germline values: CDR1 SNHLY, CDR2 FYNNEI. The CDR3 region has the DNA TGTGCCAGCAGAGCCTTGGGCACAGATACGCAGTATTTT. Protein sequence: CASRALGTDTQYF.

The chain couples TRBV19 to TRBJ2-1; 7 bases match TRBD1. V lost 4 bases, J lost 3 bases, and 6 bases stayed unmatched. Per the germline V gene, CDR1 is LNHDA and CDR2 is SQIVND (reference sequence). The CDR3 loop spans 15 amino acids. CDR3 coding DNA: TGTGCCAGTAGTACACGAAGGACAGGCTACAATGAGCAGTTCTTC. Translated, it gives CASSTRRTGYNEQFF.

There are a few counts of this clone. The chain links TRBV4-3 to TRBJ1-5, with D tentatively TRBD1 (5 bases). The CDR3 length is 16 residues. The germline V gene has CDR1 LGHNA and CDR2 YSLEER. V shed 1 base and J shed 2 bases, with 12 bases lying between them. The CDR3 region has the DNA TGCGCCAGCAGCCAAGGGTGGGGCGGTGGCAATCAGCCCCAGCATTTT. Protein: CASSQGWGGGNQPQHF.

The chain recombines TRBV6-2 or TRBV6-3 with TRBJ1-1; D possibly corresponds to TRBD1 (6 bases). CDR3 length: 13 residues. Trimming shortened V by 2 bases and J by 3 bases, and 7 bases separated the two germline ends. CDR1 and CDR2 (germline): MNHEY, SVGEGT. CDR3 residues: CASSYQGYTEAFF. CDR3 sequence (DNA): TGTGCCAGCAGTTACCAGGGGTACACTGAAGCTTTCTTT.

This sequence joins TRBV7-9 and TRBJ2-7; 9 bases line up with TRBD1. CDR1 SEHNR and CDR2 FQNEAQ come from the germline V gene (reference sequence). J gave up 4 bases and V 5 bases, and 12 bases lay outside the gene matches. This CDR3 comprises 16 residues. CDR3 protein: CASSRFPTGGGYEQYF. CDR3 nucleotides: TGTGCCAGCAGCCGCTTTCCGACAGGGGGAGGGTACGAGCAGTACTTC.

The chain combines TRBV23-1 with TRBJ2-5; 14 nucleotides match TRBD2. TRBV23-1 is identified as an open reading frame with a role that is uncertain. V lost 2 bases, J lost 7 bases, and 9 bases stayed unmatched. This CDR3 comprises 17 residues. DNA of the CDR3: TGCGCCAGCAGTCAAGGGGGACTAGCGGGGGATCATGGGACCCAGTACTTC. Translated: CASSQGGLAGDHGTQYF.

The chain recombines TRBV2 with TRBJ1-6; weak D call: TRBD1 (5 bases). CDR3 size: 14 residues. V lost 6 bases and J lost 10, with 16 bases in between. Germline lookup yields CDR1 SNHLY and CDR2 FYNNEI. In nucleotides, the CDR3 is TGTGCCAGCAGGGACCGACAGCCACCCTCACCCCTCCACTTT. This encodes CASRDRQPPSPLHF.

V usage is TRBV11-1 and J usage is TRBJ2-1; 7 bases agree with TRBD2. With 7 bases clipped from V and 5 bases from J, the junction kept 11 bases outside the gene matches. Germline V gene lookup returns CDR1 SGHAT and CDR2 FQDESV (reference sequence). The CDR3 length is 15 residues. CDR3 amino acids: CASNYRWGGHNEQFF. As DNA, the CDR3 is TGTGCCAGCAACTACCGGTGGGGGGGACACAATGAGCAGTTCTTC.

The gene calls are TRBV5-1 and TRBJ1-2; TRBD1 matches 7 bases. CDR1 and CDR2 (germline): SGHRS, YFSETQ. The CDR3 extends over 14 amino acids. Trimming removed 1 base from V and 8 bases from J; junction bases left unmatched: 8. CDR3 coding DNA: TGCGCCAGCAGCTTGACAGGGGAGTTGGGAGGCTACACCTTC. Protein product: CASSLTGELGGYTF. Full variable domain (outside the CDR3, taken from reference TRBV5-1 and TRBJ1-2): KAGVTQTPRYLIKTRGQQVTLSCSPISGHRSVSWYQQTPGQGLQFLFEYFSETQRNKGNFPGRFSGRQFSNSRSEMNVSTLELGDSALYLCASSLTGELGGYTFGSGTRLTVV.

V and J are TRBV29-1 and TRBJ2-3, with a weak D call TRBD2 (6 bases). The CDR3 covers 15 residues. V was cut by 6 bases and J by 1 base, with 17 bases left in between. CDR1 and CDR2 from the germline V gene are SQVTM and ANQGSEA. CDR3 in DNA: TGCAGCGTGGTTCCCCAGGGAGGAGGCACAGATACGCAGTATTTT. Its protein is CSVVPQGGGTDTQYF.